The T cell receptor beta chain described here comes from a study of response to subunit inactivated influenza vaccine. Remarks on this clonotype: The antigen is unknown.

TCRdb reprocessed the RT-PCR reads via MiXCR and lists one record per CDR3 protein. The table records 500,000 to 600,000 distinct CDR3 sequences, 6.5% to 8% of them present only once. Study-wide results and limits: T cells newly recruited by each seasonal influenza vaccination are few, the authors suggested.

Germline V gives CDR1 SGDLS, CDR2 YYNGEE. Trimming cost V 3 bases and J 5 bases, with 8 bases left between them. The CDR3 length is 12 residues. Specimen: PBMCs from blood, collected 23 months after vaccination. This receptor was obtained from a man between 45 and 75 years old who received an inactivated influenza vaccine. The chain employs TRBV9 and TRBJ2-5; a weak D match, TRBD2 (5 bases). The CDR3 protein is CASSALDETQYF. In nucleotides, the CDR3 is TGTGCCAGCAGCGCACTAGACGAGACCCAGTACTTC. Full variable domain (outside the CDR3, taken from reference TRBV9 and TRBJ2-5): DSGVTQTPKHLITATGQRVTLRCSPRSGDLSVYWYQQSLDQGLQFLIQYYNGEERAKGNILERFSAQQFPDLHSELNLSSLELGDSALYFCASSALDETQYFGPGTRLLVL.